The 21 T cell receptor beta chains below all came from one sample that was sequenced in a study of cytomegalovirus exposure and HLA in healthy donors. PCR amplification relied on 60 Vbeta primers (plus 13 Jbeta primers). The repertoire was sequenced with immunoSEQ multiplex PCR; TCRdb's copy has only in-frame clones and lacks some. Among 120,000 to 150,000 clones listed, about four fifths were seen once. Sequenced material: PBMCs. The receptors were sampled from a male donor in good health and CMV-seronegative.

This clone has a single count. The V call is TRBV7-3, the J call TRBJ2-2, with 8 bases aligning to TRBD2. V gave up 5 bases and J gave up 7 bases; unmatched junction bases: 12. CDR1 SGHTA and CDR2 FQGTGA come from the germline V gene. The CDR3 sequence is 16 residues long. CDR3 sequence: CASSPSSAGGVGELFF. The CDR3 nucleotides are TGTGCCAGCAGCCCCTCATCGGCGGGAGGAGTCGGGGAGCTGTTTTTT.

This clone has just one count. The J gene is TRBJ1-2, the V gene TRBV25-1, with a possible D match to TRBD1 (5 bases). This CDR3 is 14 amino acids long. Trimming removed 8 bases from V and 7 bases from J, with 20 bases in between. Germline values: CDR1 MGHDK, CDR2 SYGVNS. CDR3 amino acids: CASAADGKRGGYTF. The DNA for the CDR3 is TGTGCCAGCGCCGCGGACGGTAAAAGGGGTGGCTACACCTTC.

This clone was picked up one time. The J gene is TRBJ2-3, the V gene TRBV11-2, with a possible D match to TRBD2 (6 bases). V dropped 3 bases and J dropped 2 bases, with 12 bases sitting between them. Germline lookup yields CDR1 SGHAT and CDR2 FQNNGV. This CDR3 is built from 15 residues. The CDR3 here is CASSFKRDSTDTQYF. The CDR3 DNA sequence: TGTGCCAGCAGCTTCAAGAGGGACTCCACAGATACGCAGTATTTT.

The rearrangement joins TRBV4-3 to TRBJ2-7; 8 bases map to TRBD1. The CDR3 spans 14 residues. Germline V gene data show CDR1 as LGHNA and CDR2 as YSLEER. V shed 1 base and J 5 bases; nucleotides not matched to a gene: 4. The CDR3 region is CASSQGQGLNEQYF. CDR3 sequence (DNA): TGCGCCAGCAGCCAAGGACAGGGGTTAAACGAGCAGTACTTC.

The chain recombines TRBV11-3 with TRBJ2-1; D might be TRBD2 (6 bases). Germline V gives CDR1 SGHNT, CDR2 YENEEA. V was trimmed by 1 base and J by 7 bases, leaving 11 bases between them. This CDR3 has 14 amino acids. CDR3 sequence reads: CASSLAGSGNEQFF. CDR3 nucleotides: TGTGCCAGCAGCTTAGCCGGGAGTGGGAATGAGCAGTTCTTC.

Details on this clone: Other nucleotide sequences from this sample produce the same CDR3. The chain recombines TRBV27 with TRBJ2-1; D might be TRBD1 (6 bases). Germline values: CDR1 MNHEY, CDR2 SMNVEV (reference sequence). V lost 3 bases, J lost 3 bases, and 6 bases lay in between. The CDR3 loop spans 13 amino acids. Here the CDR3 DNA reads TGTGCCAGCAGTTTGGACAGCTACAATGAGCAGTTCTTC. It translates to CASSLDSYNEQFF.

The chain couples TRBV13 to TRBJ2-2; perhaps TRBD1 as D (6 bases). Trimming left V 5 bases short and J 3 bases short, with 10 bases between. Germline V gene sequence: CDR1 PRHDT, CDR2 FYEKMQ (reference sequence). CDR3 length equals 14 residues. The CDR3 sequence: CASSIRTDTGELFF. DNA for the CDR3: TGTGCCAGCAGCATACGGACAGACACCGGGGAGCTGTTTTTT. Drawing the rest from reference TRBV13 and TRBJ2-2, the complete variable domain is AAGVIQSPRHLIKEKRETATLKCYPIPRHDTVYWYQQGPGQDPQFLISFYEKMQSDKGSIPDRFSAQQFSDYHSELNMSSLELGDSALYFCASSIRTDTGELFFGEGSRLTVL.

The chain links TRBV10-2 to TRBJ2-3; a possible D gene is TRBD1 (6 bases). The germline gives CDR1 WSHSY, CDR2 SAAADI. The CDR3 sequence is 15 residues long. V shed 2 bases and J shed 4 bases, with 13 bases lying between them. CDR3 in amino acids: CASSERTADSDTQYF. The CDR3 bases are TGCGCCAGCAGTGAGCGGACAGCCGACTCAGATACGCAGTATTTT.

This clone has just a few counts. V is TRBV7-8 and J is TRBJ1-1; 7 bases line up with TRBD1. CDR1 and CDR2 (germline): SGHVS, FQNEAQ. After removal of 5 bases from V and 1 base from J, the junction contained 4 bases not matched to a gene. This CDR3 region has 14 residues. Written as DNA, the CDR3 is TGTGCCAGCAGCGCAACAGGGGCGAACACTGAAGCTTTCTTT. The encoded protein is CASSATGANTEAFF.

The sample holds a few counts of this clone. This chain joins TRBV9 and TRBJ2-5; a weak D match, TRBD2 (6 bases). Germline CDR1 SGDLS, CDR2 YYNGEE. The CDR3 covers 15 residues. Trimming took off 0 bases at V and 5 bases at J, with 14 bases between the two ends. The CDR3 DNA follows: TGTGCCAGCAGCGTAGGGGCGGGGTCGTGGGAGACCCAGTACTTC. It yields the protein CASSVGAGSWETQYF.

V gene TRBV29-1 combines with J gene TRBJ2-5; TRBD1 might be the D (5 bases). The V end was cut by 6 bases, the J end by 5 bases, with 16 bases between. Germline CDR1 reads SQVTM; CDR2 reads ANQGSEA. The CDR3 length is 13 residues. The CDR3 reads CSVERNKGETQYF. The DNA for the CDR3 is TGCAGCGTCGAAAGGAACAAGGGGGAGACCCAGTACTTC.

The rearrangement uses TRBV5-1 and TRBJ2-3; no reliable D call. There are 13 residues in the CDR3. In germline, CDR1 is SGHRS, CDR2 YFSETQ. V lost 4 bases and J lost 2, with 8 bases in between. The CDR3 spells CASSPTYTDTQYF. The CDR3, as DNA: TGCGCCAGCAGCCCCACATACACAGATACGCAGTATTTT.

This clone was observed a few times. The chain recombines TRBV28 with TRBJ2-2; perhaps TRBD1 as D (6 bases). Germline-derived CDR1 and CDR2 are MDHEN and SYDVKM. V lost 7 bases and J lost 3, with 21 bases in between. The CDR3 contains 17 residues. CDR3 loop: CASTSPREGEHTGELFF. The CDR3 DNA reads TGTGCCAGCACCTCGCCTCGCGAGGGGGAGCACACCGGGGAGCTGTTTTTT.

This clone was picked up one time. The J gene is TRBJ2-5, the V gene TRBV5-8; 9 positions match TRBD1. Unmatched junction bases numbered 9, after V lost 3 bases and J lost 6 bases. This CDR3 region has 15 residues. CDR1 and CDR2 (germline): SGHTS, YDEGEE. DNA for the CDR3: TGTGCCAGCAGCTCCAGACAGGGGGGGTGGCAGACCCAGTACTTC. Amino acids: CASSSRQGGWQTQYF.

The rearrangement uses TRBV5-4 and TRBJ2-5; 8 nucleotides line up with TRBD2. Germline assignment: CDR1 SGHNT and CDR2 YYREEE (reference sequence). The length of the CDR3 is 16 residues. Losses at the gene ends were 0 bases for V and 4 bases for J; bases not matched to a gene: 8. The CDR3 protein is CASSLAPRAGGETQYF. The CDR3 DNA follows: TGTGCCAGCAGCTTGGCCCCCAGGGCGGGGGGAGAGACCCAGTACTTC.

The chain links TRBV2 to TRBJ1-1; D is unclear. The V gene's germline CDR1 is SNHLY and CDR2 FYNNEI. The CDR3 has 16 residues. The V end was cut by 6 bases, the J end by 3 bases, with 20 bases between. CDR3 DNA sequence: TGTGCCAGCAGGTATCCCGGGAAAACCTTGGACACTGAAGCTTTCTTT. This codes for CASRYPGKTLDTEAFF.

The J gene is TRBJ2-3, the V gene TRBV29-1; the D gene is possibly TRBD2 (5 bases). CDR3 length: 14 amino acids. V was trimmed by 5 bases and J by 0 bases, leaving 12 bases between them. In germline, CDR1 is SQVTM, CDR2 ANQGSEA. The CDR3: CSVSSTSSTDTQYF. As DNA, the CDR3 is TGCAGCGTTTCTAGCACTAGTAGCACAGATACGCAGTATTTT.

V and J are TRBV9 and TRBJ2-5, with D tentatively TRBD2 (5 bases). CDR3 length: 13 residues. Deletions cut 3 bases from V and 5 bases from J, with 11 bases between. In germline, CDR1 is SGDLS, CDR2 YYNGEE. For the CDR3, the DNA is TGTGCCAGCAGCGACGGGGTGCTCGAGACCCAGTACTTC. Amino acids: CASSDGVLETQYF.

The rearrangement links TRBV7-9 to TRBJ2-7, with TRBD2 matching over 9 bases. The CDR3 is 13 residues long. The J segment lost 5 bases and the V segment lost 1 base, leaving 0 bases of the junction unmatched. Germline V gene data show CDR1 as SEHNR and CDR2 as FQNEAQ (reference sequence). For the CDR3, the DNA is TGTGCCAGCAGCTTAGTAGCGGGAGACGAGCAGTACTTC. Protein: CASSLVAGDEQYF.

There are a few counts of this clone. This sequence joins TRBV27 and TRBJ2-7, with 8 bases aligning to TRBD1. This CDR3 has 14 residues. Trimming at V came to 5 bases and at J to 9 bases, leaving 12 bases not matched to a gene. Germline V gene lookup returns CDR1 MNHEY and CDR2 SMNVEV (reference sequence). CDR3 sequence: CASSPTRDRSRQYF. The CDR3 DNA reads TGTGCCAGCAGTCCAACTAGGGACAGGAGCAGGCAGTACTTC.

This chain joins TRBV11-2 and TRBJ2-7; TRBD2 is a possible D gene (6 bases). The germline CDR1 and CDR2 sequences are SGHAT and FQNNGV. V was clipped by 2 bases and J by 5 bases, with 13 bases between them. This CDR3 contains 14 residues. In DNA form, the CDR3 reads TGTGCCAGCAGCTTACAAGGGACTTCGAACGAGCAGTACTTC. It yields the protein CASSLQGTSNEQYF.